A single sample is the source of the 7 T cell receptor beta chains below, sequenced in a study of CD8 T cells in Susac syndrome (dated by TCRdb to between 2018 and 2020). Receptor amplification or capture employed the immunoSEQ multiplex PCR assay. RNA was extracted using the RNeasy kit, and 0.5 to 1 microgram was reverse transcribed with random hexamers. TCRdb trimmed public reads at Q25 via fastp, called clones via MiXCR and kept in-frame beta chains. Rows with a matching CDR3 protein are joined into one entry that keeps the most common DNA and genes. The sample table records 120,000 to 150,000 distinct CDR3 sequences; roughly 94% of these occur just once. 0.084% of the sample belongs to the ten largest clones. The sample was CD4+ T cells from PBMCs. These TCRs come from a human donor in good health.

The chain recombines TRBV30 with TRBJ1-3; unclear D gene. Germline V gene sequence: CDR1 GTSNPN, CDR2 SVGIG (reference sequence). The CDR3 covers 13 residues. V lost 0 bases to trimming and J lost 4 bases, with 7 bases between them. The CDR3 DNA reads TGTGCCTGGAGTGTACAAAGAGGAAACACCATATATTTT. Protein product: CAWSVQRGNTIYF.

The CDR3 is CASSFSWETDTQYF. The CDR3 coding sequence is TGTGCCAGCAGCTTTTCCTGGGAAACAGATACGCAGTATTTT. V usage is TRBV7-9 and J usage is TRBJ2-3; D gene uncertain. The CDR3 is 14 amino acids. V lost 3 bases and J lost 3, with 10 bases in between. Germline V gene data show CDR1 as SEHNR and CDR2 as FQNEAQ (reference sequence).

This chain uses TRBV3-1 with TRBJ2-1, with 11 positions matching TRBD2. Looked up from germline, CDR1 is LGHDT and CDR2 is YNNKEL (reference sequence). Losses at the gene ends were 0 bases for V and 6 bases for J; bases not matched to a gene: 4. This CDR3 region has 16 residues. The CDR3 here is CASSQDPGTSGNEQFF. DNA of the CDR3: TGTGCCAGCAGCCAAGACCCAGGGACTAGCGGCAATGAGCAGTTCTTC.

The V gene is TRBV28, the J gene TRBJ2-7; TRBD2 matches at 10 bases. The CDR3 is 13 residues long. V lost 8 bases to trimming and J lost 6 bases; unmatched junction nucleotides: 7. CDR1 is MDHEN, CDR2 SYDVKM, per germline. The CDR3 is CASQAGGPGEQYF. CDR3 nucleotide sequence: TGTGCCAGCCAAGCGGGAGGGCCGGGCGAGCAGTACTTC.

The rearrangement joins TRBV5-1 to TRBJ2-3; D is possibly TRBD2 (6 bases). With 2 bases removed from V and 3 bases from J, the gap between germline ends came to 13 bases. Germline values: CDR1 SGHRS, CDR2 YFSETQ. The CDR3 consists of 15 residues. The CDR3 DNA reads as TGCGCCAGCAGCTTCGTACGGGGGAGTACAGATACGCAGTATTTT. This translates into CASSFVRGSTDTQYF. Based on the CDR3 plus reference TRBV5-1 and TRBJ2-3, the full variable domain is KAGVTQTPRYLIKTRGQQVTLSCSPISGHRSVSWYQQTPGQGLQFLFEYFSETQRNKGNFPGRFSGRQFSNSRSEMNVSTLELGDSALYLCASSFVRGSTDTQYFGPGTRLTVL.

The chain carries TRBV10-3 and TRBJ2-7; the match to TRBD2 covers 8 bases. From germline, CDR1 is ENHRY and CDR2 SYGVKD. The CDR3 contains 13 residues. Trimming removed 9 bases from V and 5 bases from J; junction bases left unmatched: 9. The CDR3 region is CAITGTRDHEQYF. The CDR3 DNA reads as TGTGCCATTACCGGGACTAGAGATCACGAGCAGTACTTC.

The CDR3 DNA follows: TGTGCCAGCAGTTCCCCAGGGGGAAAGACCCAGTACTTC. It encodes CASSSPGGKTQYF. The chain combines TRBV12-3 or TRBV12-4 with TRBJ2-5, with 7 bases identical to TRBD1. This CDR3 spans 13 amino acids. Trimming at V came to 4 bases and at J to 6 bases, leaving 5 bases not matched to a gene.